The 10 T cell receptor beta chains presented below share a single source sample, sequenced in a study of cytomegalovirus exposure and HLA in healthy donors. Vbeta (60) and Jbeta (13) primers were used in the PCR. This table comes from immunoSEQ multiplex PCR, and its TCRdb copy is limited to in-frame clones, with some not included. The table has approximately 110,000 clones, around 80% seen once. The sequenced sample consisted of PBMCs. Receptor source: a man aged 45-60 years in good health and CMV-seronegative.

The chain uses TRBV5-1 and TRBJ2-3, with 8 bases fitting TRBD1. Per the germline V gene, CDR1 is SGHRS and CDR2 is YFSETQ. With 5 bases clipped from V and 1 base from J, the junction kept 9 bases outside the gene matches. CDR3 length: 16 residues. The CDR3 loop reads CASRLLPGQGTDTQYF. The CDR3 DNA sequence: TGCGCCAGCAGGCTACTCCCGGGACAGGGCACAGATACGCAGTATTTT.

The count of this clone is one. The chain couples TRBV27 to TRBJ2-5; a weak D match, TRBD2 (6 bases). Germline V gene lookup returns CDR1 MNHEY and CDR2 SMNVEV (reference sequence). V lost 6 bases, J lost 4 bases, and 18 bases lay in between. The CDR3 covers 15 residues. The CDR3 spells CASSRRVTSLETQYF. CDR3 DNA sequence: TGTGCCAGCAGCCGCCGGGTGACTAGTTTAGAGACCCAGTACTTC.

The V and J genes are TRBV7-2 and TRBJ2-7; no definite D call. CDR1 and CDR2 from the germline V gene are SGHTA and FQGNSA. V was pared by 2 bases and J by 3 bases, with 14 bases between. CDR3 length: 15 amino acids. Here the CDR3 reads CASSLFGWQDYEQYF. CDR3 in DNA: TGTGCCAGCAGCTTATTTGGATGGCAGGACTACGAGCAGTACTTC.

The genes are TRBV7-2 and TRBJ2-7; 8 nucleotides align to TRBD1. The CDR3 has 14 residues. J was trimmed by 2 bases and V by 5 bases; bases with no gene match: 5. CDR1 and CDR2 (germline): SGHTA, FQGNSA. This CDR3 is CASSPRTGTYEQYF. CDR3 coding DNA: TGTGCCAGCAGCCCTAGGACAGGGACCTACGAGCAGTACTTC.

J is TRBJ2-2 and V is TRBV7-3; 8 bases are a match to TRBD2. The CDR3 runs to 16 residues. V lost 5 bases and J lost 6; bases outside the gene matches: 11. Looked up from germline, CDR1 is SGHTA and CDR2 is FQGTGA. The CDR3 is CASSHGGGGVAGELFF. DNA for the CDR3: TGTGCCAGCAGCCACGGGGGGGGAGGGGTCGCCGGGGAGCTGTTTTTT. The full variable domain, rest sourced from reference TRBV7-3 and TRBJ2-2, is GAGVSQTPSNKVTEKGKYVELRCDPISGHTALYWYRQSLGQGPEFLIYFQGTGAADDSGLPNDRFFAVRPEGSVSTLKIQRTERGDSAVYLCASSHGGGGVAGELFFGEGSRLTVL.

This rearrangement joins TRBV7-8 to TRBJ2-7, with 7 bases matching TRBD1. V dropped 6 bases and J dropped 4; count of bases not matched to a gene: 12. CDR3 size: 15 residues. Germline CDR1 SGHVS, CDR2 FQNEAQ. DNA for the CDR3: TGTGCCAGCAGTCGGGCGCCGGGACAGTCTTACGAGCAGTACTTC. It yields the protein CASSRAPGQSYEQYF. Full variable domain (remainder filled in from reference TRBV7-8 and TRBJ2-7): GAGVSQSPRYKVAKRGQDVALRCDPISGHVSLFWYQQALGQGPEFLTYFQNEAQLDKSGLPSDRFFAERPEGSVSTLKIQRTQQEDSAVYLCASSRAPGQSYEQYFGPGTRLTVT.

This chain links TRBV7-8 with TRBJ1-2, with 7 bases lining up with TRBD1. After removal of 4 bases from V and 8 bases from J, the junction contained 10 bases not matched to a gene. This CDR3 contains 14 residues. The germline V gene has CDR1 SGHVS and CDR2 FQNEAQ. The DNA of the CDR3 is TGTGCCAGCAGCTCCCGGACAGGCAAAGGCGGCTACACCTTC. It codes for CASSSRTGKGGYTF.

The chain uses TRBV5-4 and TRBJ2-7; no definite D call. The CDR3 totals 12 residues. Trimming cost V 3 bases and J 0 bases, with 4 bases left between them. Germline assignment: CDR1 SGHNT and CDR2 YYREEE (reference sequence). The CDR3 spells CASSSSSYEQYF. The CDR3 DNA sequence: TGTGCCAGCAGCTCCAGCTCCTACGAGCAGTACTTC.

The chain couples TRBV5-4 to TRBJ2-5; 10 bases are shared with TRBD2. The CDR3 contains 17 residues. Germline V gene lookup returns CDR1 SGHNT and CDR2 YYREEE (reference sequence). V lost 4 bases to trimming and J lost 0 bases; unmatched junction nucleotides: 9. CDR3 protein: CASSVSVLAGDQETQYF. The CDR3 DNA sequence: TGTGCCAGCAGCGTATCAGTTCTAGCGGGAGACCAAGAGACCCAGTACTTC.

The chain couples TRBV5-1 to TRBJ1-1, with D uncertain. The V end lost 0 bases, the J end lost 4 bases, and 13 bases lay between the germline ends. CDR3 length: 15 residues. CDR1 and CDR2 (germline): SGHRS, YFSETQ. DNA of the CDR3: TGCGCCAGCAGCTTGGGAATCGAGACTACCACTGAAGCTTTCTTT. Protein sequence: CASSLGIETTTEAFF.